This is a list of T cell receptor beta chains from one sample in a study of beta chain features in type 1 diabetes. Here immunoSEQ multiplex PCR was the method, and the copy in TCRdb shows in-frame clones only, minus some. The repertoire holds roughly 150,000 clones, with 63% as singletons. Sequences were obtained from naive CD4+ T cells from blood. The receptors shown here come from a man younger than 40 with type 1 diabetes. CDR3s include the opening cysteine and the closing phenylalanine or tryptophan. Each record gives: V gene, J gene, D gene, CDR3 protein. A D gene is named only where the DNA matches it firmly.

v_gene: TRBV10-3
j_gene: TRBJ2-6
d_gene: NA
CDR3aa: CAISAGPQANVLTF

v_gene: TRBV19
j_gene: TRBJ2-5
d_gene: TRBD2
CDR3aa: CASSGDYDGTQYF

v_gene: TRBV28
j_gene: TRBJ2-7
d_gene: TRBD1
CDR3aa: CASSREGQGYEQYF

v_gene: TRBV28
j_gene: TRBJ2-3
d_gene: NA
CDR3aa: CASRTGAPRTDTQYF

v_gene: TRBV25-1
j_gene: TRBJ1-4
d_gene: NA
CDR3aa: CASNGDGGLEKLFF

v_gene: TRBV25-1
j_gene: TRBJ1-2
d_gene: NA
CDR3aa: CASSANQGGGYTF

v_gene: TRBV7-9
j_gene: TRBJ2-1
d_gene: NA
CDR3aa: CASSLLVLDYNEQFF

v_gene: TRBV27
j_gene: TRBJ2-7
d_gene: NA
CDR3aa: CASSLSVPYEQYF

v_gene: TRBV20-1
j_gene: TRBJ1-1
d_gene: NA
CDR3aa: CSAKSNTEAFF

v_gene: TRBV29-1
j_gene: TRBJ2-5
d_gene: NA
CDR3aa: CSVGFGGQETQYF

v_gene: TRBV30
j_gene: TRBJ2-5
d_gene: TRBD2
CDR3aa: CAWSVSRTRGKETQYF

v_gene: TRBV27
j_gene: TRBJ2-7
d_gene: NA
CDR3aa: CASGDRAPHRKQYF

v_gene: TRBV30
j_gene: TRBJ2-7
d_gene: TRBD1
CDR3aa: CAWSADRGLYEQYF

v_gene: TRBV30
j_gene: TRBJ2-3
d_gene: NA
CDR3aa: CAWSVRGPADTQYF

v_gene: TRBV25-1
j_gene: TRBJ2-7
d_gene: NA
CDR3aa: CASSEWTVDKRYEQYF

v_gene: TRBV7-2
j_gene: TRBJ1-2
d_gene: NA
CDR3aa: CASSLVADADYTF

v_gene: TRBV7-2
j_gene: TRBJ2-3
d_gene: TRBD2
CDR3aa: CASRIAGARTDTQYF

v_gene: TRBV29-1
j_gene: TRBJ1-1
d_gene: TRBD1
CDR3aa: CSVAGQENTEAFF

v_gene: TRBV18
j_gene: TRBJ2-1
d_gene: TRBD2
CDR3aa: CASSPGLDNEQFF

v_gene: TRBV6-5
j_gene: TRBJ2-5
d_gene: NA
CDR3aa: CASSTGHSEETQYF

v_gene: TRBV4-1
j_gene: TRBJ2-7
d_gene: TRBD1
CDR3aa: CASSHGQGLSYEQYF

v_gene: TRBV29-1
j_gene: TRBJ2-5
d_gene: NA
CDR3aa: CSVGAGTTETQYF

v_gene: TRBV25-1
j_gene: TRBJ1-5
d_gene: NA
CDR3aa: CASRTAGQPQHF

v_gene: TRBV29-1
j_gene: TRBJ2-5
d_gene: NA
CDR3aa: CSVEDLSGQETQYF

v_gene: TRBV5-1
j_gene: TRBJ2-1
d_gene: NA
CDR3aa: CASSLNPGPGNEQFF

v_gene: TRBV13
j_gene: TRBJ2-7
d_gene: NA
CDR3aa: CASSSDYEQYF

v_gene: TRBV7-9
j_gene: TRBJ1-1
d_gene: NA
CDR3aa: CASSLAASEAFF

v_gene: TRBV29-1
j_gene: TRBJ1-1
d_gene: TRBD1
CDR3aa: CSVDRGTEAFF

v_gene: TRBV18
j_gene: TRBJ2-3
d_gene: NA
CDR3aa: CASSPEDTQYF

v_gene: TRBV20-1
j_gene: TRBJ2-5
d_gene: NA
CDR3aa: CSSERRETQYF

v_gene: TRBV2
j_gene: TRBJ2-5
d_gene: NA
CDR3aa: CASSEEETQYF

v_gene: TRBV29-1
j_gene: TRBJ2-5
d_gene: TRBD1
CDR3aa: CSVEGQGLRGTQYF

v_gene: TRBV4-3
j_gene: TRBJ1-2
d_gene: NA
CDR3aa: CASSQDRVYGYTF

v_gene: TRBV6-5
j_gene: TRBJ2-1
d_gene: TRBD1
CDR3aa: CASSSTPTGSREQFF

v_gene: TRBV18
j_gene: TRBJ2-7
d_gene: TRBD2
CDR3aa: CASSLIPSSGGPYEQYF

v_gene: TRBV7-9
j_gene: TRBJ1-5
d_gene: NA
CDR3aa: CASSLVGDQPQHF

v_gene: TRBV7-9
j_gene: TRBJ1-1
d_gene: TRBD1
CDR3aa: CASSSQGTTEAFF

v_gene: TRBV30
j_gene: TRBJ2-5
d_gene: NA
CDR3aa: CAWRAGQWEDNETQYF

v_gene: TRBV19
j_gene: TRBJ2-4
d_gene: NA
CDR3aa: CASSILGAKNIQYF

v_gene: TRBV14
j_gene: TRBJ2-5
d_gene: NA
CDR3aa: CASSQAFRAETQYF

v_gene: TRBV4-3
j_gene: TRBJ2-2
d_gene: NA
CDR3aa: CASSHGINTGELFF

v_gene: TRBV29-1
j_gene: TRBJ1-2
d_gene: NA
CDR3aa: CSVGYLANYGYTF

v_gene: TRBV29-1
j_gene: TRBJ2-5
d_gene: NA
CDR3aa: CSVESGETQYF

v_gene: TRBV7-2
j_gene: TRBJ2-5
d_gene: NA
CDR3aa: CASSHGQGGEETQYF

v_gene: TRBV5-1
j_gene: TRBJ2-1
d_gene: TRBD1
CDR3aa: CASRTGTGETNEQFF

v_gene: TRBV30
j_gene: TRBJ1-4
d_gene: NA
CDR3aa: CAWSVQEWPKLFF

v_gene: TRBV9
j_gene: TRBJ2-3
d_gene: TRBD1
CDR3aa: CASSVAHTGTGSSTDTQYF

v_gene: TRBV13
j_gene: TRBJ2-3
d_gene: NA
CDR3aa: CASSPLRGASDTQYF

v_gene: TRBV9
j_gene: TRBJ1-4
d_gene: NA
CDR3aa: CASSVGPPGSGEKLFF

v_gene: TRBV25-1
j_gene: TRBJ2-1
d_gene: NA
CDR3aa: CATGAIQNNEQFF

v_gene: TRBV23-1
j_gene: TRBJ2-7
d_gene: NA
CDR3aa: CASTPAPSEQYF

v_gene: TRBV25-1
j_gene: TRBJ2-3
d_gene: NA
CDR3aa: CASSEANYGADTQYF

v_gene: TRBV7-9
j_gene: TRBJ1-6
d_gene: NA
CDR3aa: CASSLDGLVALHF

v_gene: TRBV5-1
j_gene: TRBJ2-1
d_gene: NA
CDR3aa: CASSLQVSDSREQFF

v_gene: TRBV12-2
j_gene: TRBJ1-1
d_gene: NA
CDR3aa: CASRLLGPRVPEAFF